This TCR beta chain was recorded in a study of T cell changes during pregnancy in multiple sclerosis. Germline CDR1 and CDR2: MGHDK and SYGVNS. The CDR3 has 16 amino acids. V was clipped by 5 bases and J by 0 bases, with 11 bases between them. The repertoire was sequenced with immunoSEQ multiplex PCR; TCRdb's copy has only in-frame clones and lacks some. The table includes about 47,000 clones, 75% to 90% detected once. The gene calls are TRBV25-1 and TRBJ2-6, with D perhaps matching TRBD2 (5 bases). Specimen: CD8+ T cells from peripheral blood mononuclear cells, collected in the second trimester of pregnancy. The TCR originated in a female donor with multiple sclerosis, enrolled in a pregnancy study. The CDR3: CASSQLGSSGANVLTF. DNA for the CDR3: TGTGCCAGCAGTCAACTAGGGAGCTCTGGGGCCAACGTCCTGACTTTC. Supplemented by reference TRBV25-1 and TRBJ2-6, the full variable domain reads EADIYQTPRYLVIGTGKKITLECSQTMGHDKMYWYQQDPGMELHLIHYSYGVNSTEKGDLSSESTVSRIRTEHFPLTLESARPSHTSQYLCASSQLGSSGANVLTFGAGSRLTVL.